These 28 T cell receptor beta chains were all obtained from the same sample, sequenced in a study of regulatory T cells in long-lasting Graves disease. Sequencing libraries for TCR beta were prepared with iRepertoire HTBI primers and Arm-PCR of CDR3 regions. MiXCR, run by TCRdb on the multiplex PCR reads, gives a single entry per CDR3 protein. The table shows approximately 400,000 distinct CDR3 sequences, with 14% to 15% occurring only once. Regarding time point: newly diagnosed GD, antithyroid drugs for less than 3 months. Extracted RNA from PBMCs served as the source of the TCR library. The same specimen was also included in a second study, on T cells in Graves' hyperthyroidism and ophthalmopathy.

The sample in question was peripheral blood mononuclear cells (PBMCs), obtained at new diagnosis, from a patient treated with antithyroid drugs. These receptors all stem from a woman in her twenties or thirties with Graves disease.

This clonotype was seen more than once but under ten times. CDR3 region: CASSRQGEQFF. Written as DNA, the CDR3 is TGTGCCAGCAGTCGCCAGGGTGAGCAGTTCTTC. V gene TRBV6-1 combines with J gene TRBJ2-1; a possible D gene is TRBD1 (5 bases). V was trimmed by 5 bases and J by 9 bases, leaving 8 bases between them. The CDR3 covers 11 residues. CDR1 and CDR2 from the germline V gene are MNHNS and SASEGT.

This clonotype occurred a few times. Sequence at one end of the junction differs from germline and may be a read error. The chain couples TRBV5-1 to TRBJ2-1; no clear D gene. The CDR3 runs to 12 residues. Germline V CDR1 and CDR2: SGHRS, YFSETQ. The CDR3 bases are TGCGCCAACAGCTTGGTCGGGAATGAGCAGTTCTTC. Its protein product is CANSLVGNEQFF.

The sample holds many counts of this clonotype. The chain has TRBV18 and TRBJ2-7; 8 nucleotides line up with TRBD2. V lost 6 bases to trimming and J lost 5 bases; unmatched junction nucleotides: 6. The CDR3 sequence is 13 residues long. Germline V CDR1 and CDR2: KGHSH, LQKENI. The CDR3 DNA sequence: TGTGCCAGCTCTCAGCGGGAGATGGACGAGCAGTACTTC. Amino acids: CASSQREMDEQYF.

This clonotype has a handful of counts. The V and J genes are TRBV9 and TRBJ1-1; D call uncertain. This CDR3 has 14 residues. In germline, CDR1 is SGDLS, CDR2 YYNGEE. The V end was cut by 0 bases, the J end by 3 bases, with 9 bases between. CDR3 in amino acids: CASSVVPQYTEAFF. The CDR3 DNA is TGTGCCAGCAGCGTAGTTCCACAGTACACTGAAGCTTTCTTT.

The chain combines TRBV20-1 with TRBJ1-1, with D hard to call. The CDR3 sequence is 15 residues long. V was pared by 0 bases and J by 1 base, with 12 bases between. Germline CDR1 is DFQATT and CDR2 is SNEGSKA (reference sequence). CDR3 in DNA: TGCAGTGCTAGAGAACAAAGAGTTTCGAACACTGAAGCTTTCTTT. Translated: CSAREQRVSNTEAFF.

This clonotype was counted a few times. The gene calls are TRBV6-5 and TRBJ2-4; D gene ambiguous. This CDR3 has 15 amino acids. Germline V gene lookup returns CDR1 MNHEY and CDR2 SVGAGI. Deletions cut 4 bases from V and 1 base from J, with 11 bases between. The CDR3 is CASSLSAVAKNIQYF. The CDR3 DNA is TGTGCCAGCAGTTTATCGGCAGTGGCCAAAAACATTCAGTACTTC.

At least ten counts were recorded for this clonotype. V and J are TRBV12-3 or TRBV12-4 and TRBJ1-3; no reliable D call. V was clipped by 5 bases and J by 0 bases, with 5 bases between them. The CDR3 has 13 amino acids. The CDR3 sequence is CASSPASGNTIYF. DNA for the CDR3: TGTGCCAGCAGTCCAGCCTCTGGAAACACCATATATTTT.

Ten or more counts support this clonotype. J is TRBJ2-1 and V is TRBV27, with 12 bases that match TRBD2. Germline values: CDR1 MNHEY, CDR2 SMNVEV (reference sequence). V trimming: 2 bases; J trimming: 3 bases; junction bases outside the gene matches: 5. There are 17 residues in the CDR3. The CDR3 loop is CASSLRLAGGLYNEQFF. CDR3 DNA: TGTGCCAGCAGTTTACGCCTAGCGGGGGGGCTCTACAATGAGCAGTTCTTC.

This clonotype was seen repeatedly, ten times or more. The CDR3 bases are TGTGCCAGCAGTTTACAGGCAGATACGCAGTATTTT. Protein product: CASSLQADTQYF. J is TRBJ2-3 and V is TRBV12-3 or TRBV12-4; D is uncertain. V was trimmed by 2 bases and J by 4 bases, leaving 4 bases between them. The CDR3 consists of 12 residues.

Only a few counts were recorded for this clonotype. The CDR3 sequence is CASRSHPGTGVYGYTF. The CDR3 nucleotides read TGCGCCAGCAGATCGCACCCCGGGACAGGGGTATATGGCTACACCTTC. The V call is TRBV5-1, the J call TRBJ1-2, with 10 nucleotides matching TRBD1. CDR1 is SGHRS and CDR2 is YFSETQ in the germline V gene. The CDR3 spans 16 residues. The V segment lost 5 bases and the J segment 5 bases; nucleotides outside the gene matches: 12.

The V gene is TRBV29-1, the J gene TRBJ2-1; perhaps TRBD1 as D (6 bases). Trimming removed 4 bases from V and 1 base from J, with 8 bases in between. Germline values: CDR1 SQVTM, CDR2 ANQGSEA. The CDR3 spans 13 residues. This CDR3 is CSVGRGSYNEQFF. The CDR3 coding sequence is TGCAGCGTTGGAAGGGGGTCCTACAATGAGCAGTTCTTC.

The genes are TRBV2 and TRBJ2-2; TRBD2 is a possible D gene (5 bases). Between the trimmed V and J ends, which lost 3 bases and 3 bases, there was a span of 11 bases. This CDR3 spans 15 amino acids. CDR1 and CDR2 from the germline V gene are SNHLY and FYNNEI. Here the CDR3 DNA reads TGTGCCAGCAGTGATTCTAGCAGCTACACCGGGGAGCTGTTTTTT. It encodes CASSDSSSYTGELFF.

This chain links TRBV29-1 with TRBJ2-2; D not certain. CDR3 length: 14 amino acids. Trimming stripped 3 bases from V and 5 bases from J, with 13 bases between. Germline CDR1 is SQVTM and CDR2 is ANQGSEA. The CDR3 bases are TGCAGCGTTGAGATGATAGGGCGAACCGGGGAGCTGTTTTTT. Translation: CSVEMIGRTGELFF.

This clonotype was seen many times. This rearrangement joins TRBV24-1 to TRBJ1-2; a possible D gene is TRBD1 (5 bases). The V and J ends lost 5 bases and 8 bases respectively, with 11 bases between them. Germline lookup yields CDR1 KGHDR and CDR2 SFDVKD. The CDR3 is 12 amino acids. In DNA, the CDR3 is TGTGCCACCAGTGGTCCACGGGGCGGCTACACCTTC. Translating it yields CATSGPRGGYTF.

This clonotype was seen many times. The genes are TRBV29-1 and TRBJ1-1, with D tentatively TRBD1 (6 bases). The CDR3 extends over 13 amino acids. Per germline, CDR1 SQVTM and CDR2 ANQGSEA. V was pared by 6 bases and J by 7 bases, with 18 bases between. CDR3 residues: CSVVDGTNGEAFF. Here the CDR3 DNA reads TGCAGCGTCGTCGACGGGACAAACGGTGAAGCTTTCTTT.

With respect to this clonotype: Being one base from a much bigger clone, this may be a read error. The chain employs TRBV7-6 and TRBJ1-1, with D unresolved. Germline V gives CDR1 SGHVS, CDR2 FNYEAQ. The CDR3 spans 13 residues. The V and J ends lost 1 base and 4 bases respectively, with 7 bases between them. This CDR3 reads CASSLVKGTEAFF. CDR3 sequence (DNA): TGTGCCAGCAGCTTAGTGAAAGGCACTGAAGCTTTCTTT.

This clonotype has a handful of counts. A read error may be the cause here, since a much bigger clone is one base away. The chain uses TRBV28 and TRBJ1-5; 10 nucleotides line up with TRBD1. The CDR3 contains 15 residues. V shed 4 bases, J shed 6 bases, and the junction held 6 bases outside the gene matches. Germline-derived CDR1 and CDR2 are MDHEN and SYDVKM. CDR3: CASSSGQGEGQPQHF. CDR3 bases: TGTGCCAGCAGTTCCGGACAGGGGGAAGGTCAGCCCCAGCATTTT.

A single count supports this clonotype. The chain combines TRBV11-2 with TRBJ2-1; 8 positions agree with TRBD2. The CDR3 loop spans 14 amino acids. The junction had 5 bases not matched to a gene; V was cut back by 1 base and J by 9 bases. CDR1 is SGHAT, CDR2 FQNNGV, per germline. The chain's CDR3 is CASSLAGRAPEQFF. CDR3 nucleotides: TGTGCCAGCAGCTTAGCCGGGAGGGCCCCTGAGCAGTTCTTC.

This clonotype was found a few times. V usage is TRBV29-1 and J usage is TRBJ2-1; 9 bases agree with TRBD2. Germline-derived CDR1 and CDR2 are SQVTM and ANQGSEA. The CDR3 is 14 residues long. The V gene end was trimmed by 5 bases and the J gene end by 7 bases; junction bases not matched to a gene: 9. The CDR3 spells CSVLLVAGANEQFF. Here the CDR3 DNA reads TGCAGCGTTCTGTTGGTAGCGGGAGCTAATGAGCAGTTCTTC.

This clonotype was picked up many times. The chain recombines TRBV7-8 with TRBJ1-2, with 9 bases matching TRBD1. V dropped 2 bases and J dropped 6; count of bases not matched to a gene: 10. The V gene's germline CDR1 is SGHVS and CDR2 FQNEAQ. The CDR3 covers 16 residues. CDR3 nucleotides: TGTGCCAGCAGCTTATTGGTAGGACAGGGGTTAGATGGCTACACCTTC. Translating it yields CASSLLVGQGLDGYTF.

This chain connects TRBV25-1 to TRBJ2-1; 8 nucleotides agree with TRBD2. The CDR3 is made up of 14 amino acids. V was clipped by 8 bases and J by 4 bases; unmatched bases: 7. CDR1 MGHDK and CDR2 SYGVNS come from the germline V gene. CDR3 in DNA: TGTGCCAGCTCAAGGCGGGAGGATTACAATGAGCAGTTCTTC. Translation gives CASSRREDYNEQFF.

This clonotype occurred many times. The V call is TRBV2, the J call TRBJ2-1, with TRBD2 matching 7 bases. The J segment lost 9 bases and the V segment lost 8 bases, leaving 19 bases of the junction unmatched. This CDR3 has 16 residues. Germline V gene lookup returns CDR1 SNHLY and CDR2 FYNNEI. CDR3 coding DNA: TGTGCCAGCTGTCCGGAGACTAGCTTGGCTGTCGGTGAGCAGTTCTTC. Its protein is CASCPETSLAVGEQFF.

This clonotype was detected many times. The chain uses TRBV12-3 or TRBV12-4 and TRBJ2-1; TRBD2 agrees at 11 bases. J lost 4 bases, V lost 5 bases, and 7 bases had no gene match. The CDR3 covers 16 residues. This CDR3 is CASSPLGLAVYNEQFF. Written as DNA, the CDR3 is TGTGCCAGCAGTCCCCTGGGACTAGCGGTTTACAATGAGCAGTTCTTC.

V is TRBV11-2 and J is TRBJ2-3; 9 nucleotides agree with TRBD2. The better agreement between TRBJ2-7 and the DNA end casts doubt on the J call. The CDR3 loop spans 15 amino acids. CDR1 SGHAT and CDR2 FQNNGV come from the germline V gene. CDR3 in amino acids: CASSLSGRGSYEQYF. CDR3 bases: TGTGCCAGCAGCCTTAGCGGGAGAGGCAGCTACGAGCAGTACTTC.

This clonotype was picked up one time. The CDR3 nucleotides are TGTGCCAGCAGCGACCCCCGACCAGGGGGCAACTATGGCTACACCTTC. Translated: CASSDPRPGGNYGYTF. The V call is TRBV9, the J call TRBJ1-2, with 8 bases aligning to TRBD1. Trimming at V came to 3 bases and at J to 2 bases, leaving 9 bases not matched to a gene. The CDR3 extends over 16 amino acids. Germline loops: CDR1 SGDLS, CDR2 YYNGEE.

V gene TRBV6-2 or TRBV6-3 combines with J gene TRBJ1-1; D is possibly TRBD1 (5 bases). V was pared by 5 bases and J by 6 bases, with 13 bases between. CDR1 and CDR2 from the germline V gene are MNHEY and SVGEGT. This CDR3 region has 13 residues. As DNA, the CDR3 is TGTGCCAGCAGTGGGGGGTTTCGGGCTGAAGCTTTCTTT. Amino acid sequence: CASSGGFRAEAFF.

This clonotype has at least ten counts. CDR3 in DNA: TGTGCCTGGAGTGTGCGGGGGACCTACGAGCAGTACTTC. Residues: CAWSVRGTYEQYF. The J gene is TRBJ2-7, the V gene TRBV30; 7 bases agree with TRBD2. The CDR3 spans 13 residues. CDR1 is GTSNPN and CDR2 is SVGIG in the germline V gene (reference sequence). V lost 0 bases, J lost 2 bases, and 1 base stayed unmatched.

The rearrangement links TRBV7-7 to TRBJ2-1; D gene unclear. V gave up 5 bases and J gave up 6 bases, with 11 bases separating them. Germline V lookup: CDR1 SSHAT, CDR2 FNYEAQ (reference sequence). CDR3 length equals 13 residues. In DNA, the CDR3 is TGTGCCAGCAGCCTCGACCTGCCCAATGAGCAGTTCTTC. It specifies CASSLDLPNEQFF.